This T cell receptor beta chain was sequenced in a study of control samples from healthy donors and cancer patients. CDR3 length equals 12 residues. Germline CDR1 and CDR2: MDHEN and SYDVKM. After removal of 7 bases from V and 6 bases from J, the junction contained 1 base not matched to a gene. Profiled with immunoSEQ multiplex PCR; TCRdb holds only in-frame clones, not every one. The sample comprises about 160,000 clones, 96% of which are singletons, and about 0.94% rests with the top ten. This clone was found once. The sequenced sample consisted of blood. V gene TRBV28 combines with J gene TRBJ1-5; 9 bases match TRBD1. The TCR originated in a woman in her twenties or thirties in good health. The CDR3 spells CASKTGGQPQHF. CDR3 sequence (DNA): TGTGCCAGCAAGACAGGGGGTCAGCCCCAGCATTTT.